A selection of T cell receptor beta chains follows, all from one sample in a study of shared clonotypes between healthy human individuals. TCRdb's table, derived via immunoSEQ multiplex PCR, lists solely in-frame clones and lacks some. The sample includes roughly 2.2 million clones, roughly 93% of them seen just once. Sequencing used naive CD4+ T cells from PBMCs. The receptor set was obtained from a man in his late teens or twenties in good health. Some clones in this sample may be carry-over from other donors' samples. The CDR3 runs from the conserved cysteine through the conserved F or W. A D gene is named only where the DNA matches it firmly. Size tells how often a clone was seen (once, few, many) or the class of an expanded clone, and some rows leave it out.

clone size: NA; V gene: TRBV29-1; D gene: NA; J gene: TRBJ2-5; CDR3 protein: CSVEGRYQETQYF; CDR3 DNA: TGCAGCGTTGAGGGACGGTACCAAGAGACCCAGTACTTC
clone size: NA; V gene: TRBV4-1; D gene: TRBD1; J gene: TRBJ2-7; CDR3 protein: CASSQDAQGALEQYF; CDR3 DNA: TGCGCCAGCAGCCAAGATGCCCAGGGGGCCCTTGAGCAGTACTTC
clone size: NA; V gene: TRBV28; D gene: NA; J gene: TRBJ1-5; CDR3 protein: CASSSFTPGPQHF; CDR3 DNA: TGTGCCAGCAGTTCGTTTACCCCCGGGCCCCAGCATTTT
clone size: NA; V gene: TRBV11-2; D gene: TRBD2; J gene: TRBJ2-1; CDR3 protein: CASSGRLAGVFNEQFF; CDR3 DNA: TGTGCCAGCAGCGGAAGACTAGCGGGAGTTTTCAATGAGCAGTTCTTC
clone size: NA; V gene: TRBV27; D gene: NA; J gene: TRBJ2-6; CDR3 protein: CASTFTKNSGANVLTF; CDR3 DNA: TGTGCCAGCACTTTCACCAAGAACTCTGGGGCCAACGTCCTGACTTTC
clone size: NA; V gene: TRBV30; D gene: NA; J gene: TRBJ1-4; CDR3 protein: CAWQDTRGEKLFF; CDR3 DNA: TGTGCCTGGCAGGACACCAGGGGCGAAAAACTGTTTTTT
clone size: NA; V gene: TRBV7-7; D gene: NA; J gene: TRBJ2-1; CDR3 protein: CASSPRTGGNEQFF; CDR3 DNA: TGTGCCAGCAGCCCCCGAACCGGGGGCAATGAGCAGTTCTTC
clone size: NA; V gene: TRBV18; D gene: NA; J gene: TRBJ1-5; CDR3 protein: CASSSSGQPQHF; CDR3 DNA: TGTGCCAGCTCCAGCTCTGGGCAGCCCCAGCATTTT
clone size: NA; V gene: TRBV19; D gene: NA; J gene: TRBJ2-7; CDR3 protein: CASSMPGQGNYEQYF; CDR3 DNA: TGTGCCAGTAGTATGCCCGGGCAGGGCAACTACGAGCAGTACTTC
clone size: NA; V gene: TRBV6-6; D gene: NA; J gene: TRBJ2-1; CDR3 protein: CASRDTGSGNEQFF; CDR3 DNA: TGTGCCAGCAGAGATACCGGGTCAGGCAATGAGCAGTTCTTC
clone size: once; V gene: TRBV5-1; D gene: TRBD1; J gene: TRBJ2-1; CDR3 protein: CASSLAGQGYEQFF; CDR3 DNA: TGCGCCAGCAGCTTGGCGGGACAGGGTTATGAGCAGTTCTTC
clone size: once; V gene: TRBV4-1; D gene: NA; J gene: TRBJ1-5; CDR3 protein: CASSQDLAGRGNQPQHF; CDR3 DNA: TGCGCCAGCAGCCAAGATTTGGCAGGTAGGGGCAATCAGCCCCAGCATTTT
clone size: NA; V gene: TRBV30; D gene: TRBD2; J gene: TRBJ2-3; CDR3 protein: CALSAGGSTDTQYF; CDR3 DNA: TGTGCCCTGAGCGCGGGAGGTTCCACAGATACGCAGTATTTT
clone size: NA; V gene: TRBV6-6; D gene: NA; J gene: TRBJ1-5; CDR3 protein: CASSYLQPPGPQHF; CDR3 DNA: TGTGCCAGCAGTTACTTACAGCCACCAGGGCCCCAGCATTTT
clone size: NA; V gene: TRBV5-1; D gene: TRBD2; J gene: TRBJ2-5; CDR3 protein: CASSLGGLAGGETQYF; CDR3 DNA: TGCGCCAGCAGCTTGGGGGGACTAGCGGGAGGGGAGACCCAGTACTTC
clone size: NA; V gene: TRBV6-5; D gene: TRBD2; J gene: TRBJ2-1; CDR3 protein: CASGREAYNEQFF; CDR3 DNA: TGTGCCAGCGGGCGGGAGGCTTACAATGAGCAGTTCTTC
clone size: NA; V gene: TRBV6-4; D gene: NA; J gene: TRBJ2-3; CDR3 protein: CASSGSSTDTQYF; CDR3 DNA: TGTGCCAGCAGTGGTTCCAGCACAGATACGCAGTATTTT
clone size: NA; V gene: TRBV30; D gene: TRBD2; J gene: TRBJ2-7; CDR3 protein: CAWSITSGEQYF; CDR3 DNA: TGTGCCTGGAGCATTACTAGCGGAGAGCAGTACTTC
clone size: NA; V gene: TRBV6-1; D gene: TRBD1; J gene: TRBJ2-7; CDR3 protein: CASEGRTGVIHEQYF; CDR3 DNA: TGTGCCAGCGAGGGGAGGACAGGGGTCATTCACGAGCAGTACTTC
clone size: NA; V gene: TRBV7-9; D gene: TRBD2; J gene: TRBJ2-1; CDR3 protein: CATGLAGVPNEQFF; CDR3 DNA: TGTGCCACCGGACTAGCGGGAGTTCCCAATGAGCAGTTCTTC
clone size: NA; V gene: TRBV6-5; D gene: NA; J gene: TRBJ2-3; CDR3 protein: CATALRDPYTDTQYF; CDR3 DNA: TGTGCCACCGCACTCCGGGACCCGTACACAGATACGCAGTATTTT
clone size: NA; V gene: TRBV19; D gene: TRBD2; J gene: TRBJ2-1; CDR3 protein: CASSIRWLAGADSSYNEQFF; CDR3 DNA: TGTGCCAGTAGTATAAGATGGCTAGCGGGAGCCGACAGCTCCTACAATGAGCAGTTCTTC
clone size: NA; V gene: TRBV18; D gene: NA; J gene: TRBJ1-5; CDR3 protein: CASSPHDAQPQHF; CDR3 DNA: TGTGCCAGCTCACCTCACGATGCTCAGCCCCAGCATTTT
clone size: NA; V gene: TRBV10-1; D gene: NA; J gene: TRBJ1-1; CDR3 protein: CASSHARGPNTEAFF; CDR3 DNA: TGCGCCAGCAGCCACGCTAGGGGCCCAAACACTGAAGCTTTCTTT
clone size: NA; V gene: TRBV5-1; D gene: NA; J gene: TRBJ1-2; CDR3 protein: CASSGGARLNYGYTF; CDR3 DNA: TGCGCCAGCAGCGGGGGGGCCCGGCTCAACTATGGCTACACCTTC
clone size: NA; V gene: TRBV25-1; D gene: NA; J gene: TRBJ2-5; CDR3 protein: CASSASRETQYF; CDR3 DNA: TGTGCCAGCAGTGCTTCGAGGGAGACCCAGTACTTC
clone size: NA; V gene: TRBV20-1; D gene: NA; J gene: TRBJ1-4; CDR3 protein: CSAQTNEKLFF; CDR3 DNA: TGCAGTGCACAGACTAATGAAAAACTGTTTTTT
clone size: NA; V gene: TRBV28; D gene: NA; J gene: TRBJ1-2; CDR3 protein: CASSLRGNYGYTF; CDR3 DNA: TGTGCCAGCAGTCTCCGCGGTAACTATGGCTACACCTTC
clone size: NA; V gene: TRBV30; D gene: TRBD2; J gene: TRBJ2-3; CDR3 protein: CAWSVSGRGDTQYF; CDR3 DNA: TGTGCCTGGAGTGTGAGCGGGAGAGGGGATACGCAGTATTTT
clone size: NA; V gene: TRBV6-5; D gene: TRBD1; J gene: TRBJ2-7; CDR3 protein: CASSRGQGLSYEQYF; CDR3 DNA: TGTGCCAGCAGTCGGGGACAGGGACTCTCCTACGAGCAGTACTTC
clone size: once; V gene: TRBV7-9; D gene: NA; J gene: TRBJ1-2; CDR3 protein: CASSLGEARGPGGYTF; CDR3 DNA: TGTGCCAGCAGCTTGGGTGAGGCCAGGGGCCCGGGAGGCTACACCTTC
clone size: NA; V gene: TRBV4-2; D gene: NA; J gene: TRBJ1-5; CDR3 protein: CASSPILGQPQHF; CDR3 DNA: TGTGCCAGCAGTCCCATCCTGGGTCAGCCCCAGCATTTT
clone size: NA; V gene: TRBV2; D gene: NA; J gene: TRBJ2-7; CDR3 protein: CASSAGTGSYEQYF; CDR3 DNA: TGTGCCAGCAGTGCCGGGACGGGTTCCTACGAGCAGTACTTC
clone size: NA; V gene: TRBV6-6; D gene: NA; J gene: TRBJ1-1; CDR3 protein: CASIALGGNTEAFF; CDR3 DNA: TGTGCCAGCATTGCCCTAGGGGGGAACACTGAAGCTTTCTTT
clone size: NA; V gene: TRBV6-1; D gene: NA; J gene: TRBJ2-3; CDR3 protein: CASRLDGVYTQYF; CDR3 DNA: TGTGCCAGCAGGTTGGACGGGGTGTATACGCAGTATTTT
clone size: NA; V gene: TRBV5-1; D gene: NA; J gene: TRBJ2-1; CDR3 protein: CASSLRSGWAPYNEQFF; CDR3 DNA: TGCGCCAGCAGCTTGAGGTCCGGTTGGGCGCCCTACAATGAGCAGTTCTTC
clone size: NA; V gene: TRBV2; D gene: NA; J gene: TRBJ1-2; CDR3 protein: CASTDGTSLYGYTF; CDR3 DNA: TGTGCCAGCACCGATGGGACATCTTTGTATGGCTACACCTTC
clone size: NA; V gene: TRBV7-3; D gene: TRBD2; J gene: TRBJ2-1; CDR3 protein: CASSLTGLADYNEQFF; CDR3 DNA: TGTGCCAGCAGCTTAACAGGGCTAGCGGACTACAATGAGCAGTTCTTC
clone size: NA; V gene: TRBV29-1; D gene: NA; J gene: TRBJ2-7; CDR3 protein: CSVRQNSYEQYF; CDR3 DNA: TGCAGCGTTCGACAGAATTCCTACGAGCAGTACTTC
clone size: NA; V gene: TRBV7-8; D gene: TRBD1; J gene: TRBJ1-5; CDR3 protein: CASSLTGDQPQHF; CDR3 DNA: TGTGCCAGCAGCCTCACAGGGGATCAGCCCCAGCATTTT
clone size: once; V gene: TRBV27; D gene: NA; J gene: TRBJ2-7; CDR3 protein: CASSLSFSYEQYF; CDR3 DNA: TGTGCCAGCAGTTTATCTTTCTCCTACGAGCAGTACTTC
clone size: NA; V gene: TRBV7-2; D gene: NA; J gene: TRBJ1-1; CDR3 protein: CASSLYRMNTEAFF; CDR3 DNA: TGTGCCAGCAGCTTGTACAGGATGAACACTGAAGCTTTCTTT
clone size: NA; V gene: TRBV6-1; D gene: NA; J gene: TRBJ1-5; CDR3 protein: CASTGGVSSNQPQHF; CDR3 DNA: TGTGCCAGCACCGGGGGTGTTTCCAGCAATCAGCCCCAGCATTTT
clone size: once; V gene: TRBV27; D gene: NA; J gene: TRBJ1-4; CDR3 protein: CASSGMGAANEKLFF; CDR3 DNA: TGTGCCAGCAGCGGGATGGGGGCAGCTAATGAAAAACTGTTTTTT